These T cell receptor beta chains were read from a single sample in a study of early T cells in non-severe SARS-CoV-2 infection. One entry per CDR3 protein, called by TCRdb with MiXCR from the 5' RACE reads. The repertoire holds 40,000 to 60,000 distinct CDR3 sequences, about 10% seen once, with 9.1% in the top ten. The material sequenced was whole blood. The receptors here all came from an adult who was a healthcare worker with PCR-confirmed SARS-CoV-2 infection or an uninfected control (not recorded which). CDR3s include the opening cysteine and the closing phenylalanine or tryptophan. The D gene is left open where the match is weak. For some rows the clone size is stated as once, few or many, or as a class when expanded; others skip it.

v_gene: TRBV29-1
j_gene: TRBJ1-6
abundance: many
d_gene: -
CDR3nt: TGCAGCGTGCGGGACGGATATAATTCACCCCTCCACTTT
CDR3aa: CSVRDGYNSPLHF

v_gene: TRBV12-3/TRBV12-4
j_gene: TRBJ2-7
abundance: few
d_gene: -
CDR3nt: TGTGCCAGCACCCTGACAGGTCCCTCCTACGAGCAGTACTTC
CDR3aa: CASTLTGPSYEQYF

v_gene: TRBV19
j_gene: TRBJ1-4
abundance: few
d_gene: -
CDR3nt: TGTGCCAGTGGCCGGGGGCGCGACGCGGAAAAACTGTTTTTT
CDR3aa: CASGRGRDAEKLFF

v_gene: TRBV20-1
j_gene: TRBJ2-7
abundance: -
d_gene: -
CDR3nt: TGCAGTGCTAGAGGCGACGACTACGAGCAGTACTTC
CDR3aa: CSARGDDYEQYF

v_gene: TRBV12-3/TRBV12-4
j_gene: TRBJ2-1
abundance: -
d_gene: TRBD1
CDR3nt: TGTGCCAGCAGGGGGGCGACAGGGAGTTTCTACAATGAGCAGTTCTTC
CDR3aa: CASRGATGSFYNEQFF

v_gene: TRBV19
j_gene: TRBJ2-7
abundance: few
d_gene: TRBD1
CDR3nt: TGTGCCAGTAGTGGACAGGGGAACTACGAGCAGTACTTC
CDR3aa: CASSGQGNYEQYF

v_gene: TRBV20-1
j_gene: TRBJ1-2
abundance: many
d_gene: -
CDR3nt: TGCAGTGCTAGCCCAGTCCAACTGGGACACGAGGGCTACACCTTC
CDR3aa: CSASPVQLGHEGYTF

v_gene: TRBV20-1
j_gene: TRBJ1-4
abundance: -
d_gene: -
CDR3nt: TGCAGTGCCAGCAGAGGACAGCTCTTAAATGAAAAACTGTTTTTT
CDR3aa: CSASRGQLLNEKLFF

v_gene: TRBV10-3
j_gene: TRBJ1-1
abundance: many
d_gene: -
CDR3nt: TGTGCCATCAGCGGGGGGTTGAGCACTGAAGCTTTCTTT
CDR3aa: CAISGGLSTEAFF

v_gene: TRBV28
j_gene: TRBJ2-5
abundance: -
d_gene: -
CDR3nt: TGTGCCAGCAGCGAGAGTGGGACGTTGGGGACCCAGTACTTC
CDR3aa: CASSESGTLGTQYF

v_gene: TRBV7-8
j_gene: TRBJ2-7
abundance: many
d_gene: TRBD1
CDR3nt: TGTGCCAGCAGGTTCAGACAGGGCTCCTACGAGCAGTACTTC
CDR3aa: CASRFRQGSYEQYF

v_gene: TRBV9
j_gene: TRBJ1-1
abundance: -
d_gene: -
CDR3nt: TGTGCCAGCAGCCCCACGACACAGAACACTGAAGCTTTCTTT
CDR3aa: CASSPTTQNTEAFF

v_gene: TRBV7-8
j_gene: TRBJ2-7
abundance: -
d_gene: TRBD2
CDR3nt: TGTGCCAGCAGCTTAGAGCGGGGGCCCTCCTACGAGCAGTACTTC
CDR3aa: CASSLERGPSYEQYF

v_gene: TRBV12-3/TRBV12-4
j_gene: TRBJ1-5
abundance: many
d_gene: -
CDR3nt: TGTGCCAGCAGTTATAGCAGCAATCAGCCCCAGCATTTT
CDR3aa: CASSYSSNQPQHF

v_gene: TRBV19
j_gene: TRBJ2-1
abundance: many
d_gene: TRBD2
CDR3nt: TGTGCCAGCCATAGCGGGAGGGCCGACAATGAGCAGTTCTTC
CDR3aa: CASHSGRADNEQFF

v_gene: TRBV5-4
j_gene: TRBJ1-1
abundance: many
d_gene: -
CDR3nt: TGTGCCAGCAGCTTGGACCGGTTGAGTGAAGCTTTCTTT
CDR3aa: CASSLDRLSEAFF

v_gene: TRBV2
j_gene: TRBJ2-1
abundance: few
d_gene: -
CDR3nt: TGTGCCAGCGGAGAGGGGTCCTACAATGAGCAGTTCTTC
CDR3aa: CASGEGSYNEQFF

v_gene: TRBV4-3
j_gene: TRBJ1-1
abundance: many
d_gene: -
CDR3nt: TGCGCCAGCAGCCAAGGTTGGGGGACGAACACTGAAGCTTTCTTT
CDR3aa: CASSQGWGTNTEAFF

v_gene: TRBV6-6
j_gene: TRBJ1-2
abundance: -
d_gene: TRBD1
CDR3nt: TGTGCCATCTCTAACAGGGGCGGTGGCTACACCTTC
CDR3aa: CAISNRGGGYTF

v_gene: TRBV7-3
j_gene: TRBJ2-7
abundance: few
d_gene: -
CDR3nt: TGTGCCAGCAGCCTCTCACTAGTTTCCGAGCAGTACTTC
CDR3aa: CASSLSLVSEQYF

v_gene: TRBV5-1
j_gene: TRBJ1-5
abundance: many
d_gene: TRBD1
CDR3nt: TGCGCCAGCAGCTCAGGTCCCGGGACAGGGAATCAGCCCCAGCATTTT
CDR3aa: CASSSGPGTGNQPQHF

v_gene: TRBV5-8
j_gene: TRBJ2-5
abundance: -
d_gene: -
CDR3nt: TGTGCCAGCAGCTTGGAGACCCAGTACTTC
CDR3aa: CASSLETQYF

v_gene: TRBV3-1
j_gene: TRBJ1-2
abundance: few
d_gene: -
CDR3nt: TGTGCCAGCAGCCAAGACAACTATGGCTACACCTTC
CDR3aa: CASSQDNYGYTF

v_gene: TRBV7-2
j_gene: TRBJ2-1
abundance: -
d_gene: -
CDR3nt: TGTGCCAGCAGCCCTAGCAAGGGGTATGAGCAGTTCTTC
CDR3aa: CASSPSKGYEQFF

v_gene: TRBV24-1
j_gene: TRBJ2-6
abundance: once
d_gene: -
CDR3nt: TGTGCCACCAGTGATTTGGGTTCGGGCGCTGGGGCCAACGTCCTGACTTTC
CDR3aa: CATSDLGSGAGANVLTF

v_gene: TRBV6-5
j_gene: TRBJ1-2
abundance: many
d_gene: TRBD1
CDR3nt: TGTGCCAGCAAGACAGGGGGTAACTATGGCTACACCTTC
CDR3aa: CASKTGGNYGYTF

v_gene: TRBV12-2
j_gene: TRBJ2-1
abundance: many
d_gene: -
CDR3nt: TGTGCAAGTCGCTTAGCGGAGGACAGGGACGAGGATAATGAGCAGTTCTTC
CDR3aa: CASRLAEDRDEDNEQFF

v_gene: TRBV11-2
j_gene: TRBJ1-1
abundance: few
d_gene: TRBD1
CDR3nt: TGTGCCAGCAGCCCAGGGGGAGGAAGGGGCACTGAAGCTTTCTTT
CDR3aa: CASSPGGGRGTEAFF

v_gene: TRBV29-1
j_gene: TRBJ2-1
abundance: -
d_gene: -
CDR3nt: TGCAGCGCCGACAGTAGCGCTTACAATGAGCAGTTCTTC
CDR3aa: CSADSSAYNEQFF

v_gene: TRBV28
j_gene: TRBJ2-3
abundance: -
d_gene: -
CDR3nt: TGTGCCAGCAGTTTTACAACAGATACGCAGTATTTT
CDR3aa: CASSFTTDTQYF

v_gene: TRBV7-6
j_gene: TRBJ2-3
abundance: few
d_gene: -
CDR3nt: TGTGCCAGCGGTCGTGGGACAGATACGCAGTATTTT
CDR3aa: CASGRGTDTQYF

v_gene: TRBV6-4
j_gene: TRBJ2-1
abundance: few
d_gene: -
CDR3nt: TGTGCCAGCAGTGACCCGCCTGGCAGCCTCAATGAGCAGTTCTTC
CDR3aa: CASSDPPGSLNEQFF

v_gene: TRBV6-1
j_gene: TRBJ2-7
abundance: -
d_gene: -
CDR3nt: TGTGCCAGCGCTCCAGGGATGAGGCCCTACGAGCAGTACTTC
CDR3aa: CASAPGMRPYEQYF

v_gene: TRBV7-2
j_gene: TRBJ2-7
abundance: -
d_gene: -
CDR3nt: TGTGCCAGCAGCCTGACCGGGACCATGGGACGGGGGCAGTACTTC
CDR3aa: CASSLTGTMGRGQYF

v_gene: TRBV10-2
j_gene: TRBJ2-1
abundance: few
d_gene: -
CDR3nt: TGCGCCAGCAGGGGGATACATGAGCAGTTCTTC
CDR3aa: CASRGIHEQFF

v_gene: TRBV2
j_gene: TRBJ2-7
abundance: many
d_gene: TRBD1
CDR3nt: TGTGCCAGCGGGACAGGGACCTACGAGCAGTACTTC
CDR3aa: CASGTGTYEQYF

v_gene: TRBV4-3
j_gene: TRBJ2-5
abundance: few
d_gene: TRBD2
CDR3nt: TGCGCCAGCAGCCCCCAGACTAGCGGGAGGGAGACCCAGTACTTC
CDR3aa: CASSPQTSGRETQYF

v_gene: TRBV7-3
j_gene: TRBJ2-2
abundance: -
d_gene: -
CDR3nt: TGTGCCAGCAGCTCCTTACCCGTACGCCACGGGGAGCTGTTTTTT
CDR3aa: CASSSLPVRHGELFF

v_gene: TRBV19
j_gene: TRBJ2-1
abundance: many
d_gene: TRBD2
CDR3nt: TGTGCCAGTAGAGACGTAGCGGGAGGTCATTACAATGAGCAGTTCTTC
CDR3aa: CASRDVAGGHYNEQFF

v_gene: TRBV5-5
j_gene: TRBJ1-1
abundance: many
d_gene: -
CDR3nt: TGTGCCAGCAGCTTTCTGAGGAACACTGAAGCTTTCTTT
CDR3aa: CASSFLRNTEAFF

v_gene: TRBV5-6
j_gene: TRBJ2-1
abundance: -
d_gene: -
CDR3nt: TGTGCCAGCAGCTTGGTCAGGGCGAAATACAATGAGCAGTTCTTC
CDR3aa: CASSLVRAKYNEQFF

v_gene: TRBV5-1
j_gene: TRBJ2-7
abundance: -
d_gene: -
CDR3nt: TGCGCCAGCAGCTTGGGAACTATGCGAGGTTACGAGCAGTACTTC
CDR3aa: CASSLGTMRGYEQYF

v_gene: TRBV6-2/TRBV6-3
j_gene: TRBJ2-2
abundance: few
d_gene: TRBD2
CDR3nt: TGTGCCAGCAGTTACACCGCCGAGAGCGGGAGAAACGGGGAGCTGTTTTTT
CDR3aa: CASSYTAESGRNGELFF

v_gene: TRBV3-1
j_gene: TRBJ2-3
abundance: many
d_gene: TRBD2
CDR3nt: TGTGCCAGCAGCCAAAGAGCGGGACGCACAGATACGCAGTATTTT
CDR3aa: CASSQRAGRTDTQYF

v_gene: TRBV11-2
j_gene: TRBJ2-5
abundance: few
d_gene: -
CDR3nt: TGTGCCAGCAGAAATAGGGGGGGAGAGACCCAGTACTTC
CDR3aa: CASRNRGGETQYF

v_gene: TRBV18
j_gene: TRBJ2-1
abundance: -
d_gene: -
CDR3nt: TGTGCCAGCTCACCGTCCACTTCAGCCTCCTACAATGAGCAGTTCTTC
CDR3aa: CASSPSTSASYNEQFF

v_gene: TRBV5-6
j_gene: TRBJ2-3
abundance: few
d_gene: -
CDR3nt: TGTGCCAGCAGCTTGTTACGGAGCACAGATACGCAGTATTTT
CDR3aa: CASSLLRSTDTQYF

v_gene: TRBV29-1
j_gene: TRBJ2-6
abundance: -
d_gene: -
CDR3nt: TGCAGCGTTGATGAAGGAAGCTCTGGGGCCAACGTCCTGACTTTC
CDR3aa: CSVDEGSSGANVLTF

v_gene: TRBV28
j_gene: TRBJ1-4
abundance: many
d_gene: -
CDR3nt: TGTGCCAGCCGTTTGTTCGCAGGGACAACTAATGAAAAACTGTTTTTT
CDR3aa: CASRLFAGTTNEKLFF

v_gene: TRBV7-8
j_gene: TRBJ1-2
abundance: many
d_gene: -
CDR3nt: TGTGCCAGCAGCTTAGTAGGCCAGGGGTATGGCTACACCTTC
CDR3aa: CASSLVGQGYGYTF

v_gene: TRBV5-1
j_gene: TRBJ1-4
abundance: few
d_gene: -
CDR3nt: TGCGCCAGCAGCTCAGGGATTTTTAATGAAAAACTGTTTTTT
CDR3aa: CASSSGIFNEKLFF

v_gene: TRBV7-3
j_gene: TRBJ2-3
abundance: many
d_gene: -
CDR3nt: TGTGCCAGCAGCCCCGACGGGGGCTGGGCAGATACGCAGTATTTT
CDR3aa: CASSPDGGWADTQYF

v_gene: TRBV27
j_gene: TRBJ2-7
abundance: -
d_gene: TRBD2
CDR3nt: TGTGCCAGCAGTTTATCTAGCGGGACTCTATCCTACGAGCAGTACTTC
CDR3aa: CASSLSSGTLSYEQYF

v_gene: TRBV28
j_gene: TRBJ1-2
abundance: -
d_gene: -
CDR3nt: TGTGCCAGCAGGGTCGGGACGAACTATGGCTACACCTTC
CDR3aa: CASRVGTNYGYTF

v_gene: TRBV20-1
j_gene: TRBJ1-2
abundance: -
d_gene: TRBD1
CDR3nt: TGCAGTGCTAAGGGGGCAGGCTATGGCTACACCTTC
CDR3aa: CSAKGAGYGYTF

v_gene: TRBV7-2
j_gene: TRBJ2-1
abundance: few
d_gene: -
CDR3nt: TGTGCCAGCAGCTTACGGGGGATGGGTGGATTCTTC
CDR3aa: CASSLRGMGGFF

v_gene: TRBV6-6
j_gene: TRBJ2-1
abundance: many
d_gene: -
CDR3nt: TGTGCCAGCAGTAGATACAATGAGCAGTTCTTC
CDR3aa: CASSRYNEQFF

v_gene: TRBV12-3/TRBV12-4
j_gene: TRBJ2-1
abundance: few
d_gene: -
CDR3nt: TGTGCCAGCAGCCCCATCGTCTACAATGAGCAGTTCTTC
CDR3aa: CASSPIVYNEQFF